The T cell receptor (beta chain) described here comes from a study of CD8+ T cells in alopecia areata (dated by TCRdb to the late 2010s). Regarding the complete study: To study T cell clonal expansion in alopecia areata, the researchers applied high-throughput TCRbeta sequencing to both the C3H/HeJ mouse model and human patients. Human TCRbeta sequencing covered scalp tissue and sorted CD4+ and CD8+ peripheral blood T cells from patchy and totalis/universalis alopecia areata patients and healthy controls. Scalp clonality was compared among normal scalp (n=4), patchy alopecia areata scalp (n=8), and alopecia totalis/universalis scalp (n=8). RNA was extracted with the PAXgene miRNA kit for fixed scalp, the miRNeasy kit for PBMCs, and the RNeasy kit for mouse skin. TCRbeta CDR3 regions were amplified by immunoSEQ multiplex PCR with 35 Vbeta forward and 13 Jbeta reverse primers.

Overall study results and their limits: Shared TCR sequences between patients were less evident than in mice, which may be partly attributable to HLA diversity in the patient population. Lesional scalp, especially in alopecia totalis/universalis, showed higher clonality and more expanded CD8+ clones than normal scalp, suggesting antigenic drive. Unlike mouse skin, which is dominated by gammadelta T cells, normal human skin has resident alphabeta T cells that are also sequenced, and this complicates analysis of the scalp TCR repertoire.

V ends up 8 bases short and J 0 bases short, with an unmatched junction base count of 5. From the cysteine up to the phenylalanine, the CDR3 has a length of 13 residues. Only the CDR3 region is kept as DNA, spanning 39 bases read in frame from base 1. Per the germline V gene (reference sequence), GTSNPN is the CDR1 and SVGIG is the CDR2. Lesional scalp punch biopsies and peripheral blood were collected from alopecia areata patients. After PBMCs were isolated by density centrifugation and stained for CD3, CD4 and CD8, a FACSAria was used to sort CD4+ and CD8+ T cells. Alopecia areata patients who were not treated were recruited through a multicenter biomarker study. In a few patients from the biomarker study, the blood CD8+ T cells went through an additional sort into NKG2D-low and NKG2D-high fractions. Libraries were built with the immunoSEQ multiplex PCR assay. RNA was extracted from all samples and reverse transcribed into cDNA as template for TCR sequencing. SuperScript III was used to make first-strand cDNA, primed with a 2:1 mix of oligo-dT and random hexamers. A synthetic immune receptor repertoire was used to measure amplification bias, and any remaining bias was corrected computationally. As for the authors' bioinformatics: Raw reads were preprocessed for error removal, and CDR3 was defined according to IMGT conventions as running from the conserved cysteine to phenylalanine. Clonality was calculated as 1 minus Shannon entropy normalized by log2 of the number of productive unique TCRs. Whether each scalp clone was CD4 or CD8 was inferred by checking scalp TCRbeta sequences against the CD4 and CD8 repertoires from sorted blood. In its TCRdb copy, this immuneACCESS table keeps in-frame sequences only and misses some clones. Where compared with another copy, unresolved V genes explain less than half of these, and the others have no known cause. The V and J calls and the clone size are those of that table, but D and trimming were determined from the DNA. Within this sample are approximately 82,000 clones, with just over 50% of them counted one time only. The top ten clones comprise just over 5.5% of the sample.

Remarks on this clone: Its specific antigen is unknown. No qualities accompany the bases; no much larger clone lies one base away.

Sequencing was performed on NKG2D-high CD8+ T cells sorted from blood. Per the publication, the cell subset or site label means: sorted CD8+ NKG2D-high blood T cells. The chain couples TRBV30 to TRBJ2-7, with 9 central nucleotides matching TRBD2. This clonotype was obtained from a human donor with alopecia areata. The DNA sequence is given as TGTGCCCACTCTAGCGGGATCTCCTACGAGCAGTACTTC. Translated, it reads CAHSSGISYEQYF.